A selection of T cell receptor beta chains follows, all from one sample in a study of blood T cell repertoires in COVID-19. Clones were sequenced by immunoSEQ multiplex PCR, and TCRdb holds only the in-frame ones, with some missing. Of approximately 100,000 clones in the sample, around 85% were seen once. Sequences were obtained from peripheral blood. Receptor source: a man of 80 years or more with acute or convalescent COVID-19. The conserved cysteine and the conserved F or W are not part of the CDR3 here.

TRBV7-6 ASSQGPPQGLSSYEQY
TRBV3-1/TRBV3-2 ASSLSTGDYGYT
TRBV7-3 ASSPRTGDRETQY
TRBV15 ATSGQEINEKLF
TRBV27 ASSQGATEAF
TRBV5-1 ASSLGQGASEGYT
TRBV5-8 ASRLDRGPREQY
TRBV4-2 ASSQEGHYGYT
TRBV6-5 ASSYSRGPNTEAF
TRBV3-1/TRBV3-2 ASSQVGTGYAGNTIY
TRBV6-1 ASSVLGFTRANVLT
TRBV15 ATSGTSGRNEQF
TRBV30 AWSATGGGNQPQH
TRBV30 AWSVGNGELF
TRBV19 ASSIGTSGGNTGELF
TRBV30 AWTTRGEEAF
TRBV5-4 ASSAVGGFGEQF
TRBV5-1 ASSLSVQGSDSPLH
TRBV4-1 ASSQTTTGSYGYT
TRBV7-8 ASSQRVSDTQY
TRBV7-3 ASSAMLAPQETQY
TRBV5-4 ASRWTENTGELF
TRBV5-1 ASSDLGQGDGKNIQY
TRBV5-1 ASSFLTGTSGNNEQF
TRBV11-3 ASSLSGANNEQF
TRBV7-2 ASSLIVGGNGEQY
TRBV27 ASSLYTGSTDTQY
TRBV5-1 ASSLTGQGTNEKLF